These T cell receptor beta chains were read from a single sample in a study of technical replicates of blood from a few donors. Assay used: immunoSEQ multiplex PCR; TCRdb lists only in-frame clones, some missing. The profile shows tens of thousands of clones, roughly 89% of them singletons. What was sequenced was PBMCs. Source of these receptors: a human donor in good health. Some clones in this sample may be carry-over from other donors' samples. Both conserved end residues are trimmed from each CDR3. D genes are given only for firm matches.

j_call d_call v_call cdr3_aa
TRBJ1-4 TRBD1 TRBV2 ASTRDRVSNEKLF
TRBJ1-2 - TRBV19 ASGKQGYGYT
TRBJ1-1 - TRBV11-2 ASSPGVGSMNTEAF
TRBJ1-1 - TRBV2 ASSPTGQFNTEAF
TRBJ2-7 - TRBV6-5 ASSPPRVGPGEQY
TRBJ2-7 TRBD2 TRBV4-3 ASSRQLAGGNEQY
TRBJ2-5 TRBD2 TRBV7-8 ASRGGTGVKETQY
TRBJ1-2 - TRBV7-2 ASSLFPANYGYT
TRBJ1-2 TRBD1 TRBV14 ASSPRDSLNYGYT
TRBJ2-5 TRBD2 TRBV4-2 ASGDGLAAETQY
TRBJ2-4 - TRBV7-8 ASSLVGALLAKNIQY
TRBJ2-1 TRBD2 TRBV7-3 ASSLMDSGEQF
TRBJ1-1 - TRBV7-9 ASSLMEGRNTEAF
TRBJ2-7 - TRBV27 ASSLLGGFAEQY
TRBJ2-7 - TRBV5-6 ASTHRSRGGYEQY
TRBJ2-7 TRBD2 TRBV5-4 ASSLASGRVEQY
TRBJ2-7 TRBD2 TRBV7-2 ASSTFFPRGGSYEQY
TRBJ1-6 - TRBV30 AWESSYNSPLH
TRBJ2-7 - TRBV19 ASSIVTDSYEQY
TRBJ1-2 - TRBV5-1 ASSQYTGGGYGYT
TRBJ2-2 TRBD1 TRBV7-2 ASSLGGLGQVVGELF
TRBJ2-7 TRBD2 TRBV9 ASSGPVGGRANPSNEQY
TRBJ2-6 TRBD1 TRBV4-2 ASSQADREFEGTSGANVLT
TRBJ2-1 - TRBV29-1 SVMTGSYNEQF
TRBJ2-2 - TRBV7-3 ASSLEAGTGELF
TRBJ2-1 - TRBV4-3 ASSPERSSVGQF
TRBJ1-2 TRBD1 TRBV15 ATSRESRRGLYGYT
TRBJ1-4 TRBD1 TRBV6-5 ASSYGDRDNEKLF
TRBJ2-5 - TRBV7-8 ASSSNRSPGLWPETQY
TRBJ1-6 - TRBV6-5 ASSYTTGSYNSPLH
TRBJ1-5 - TRBV27 ASSLSRQISNQPQH
TRBJ1-3 - TRBV5-6 ASSLPGSYTIY
TRBJ1-2 - TRBV12-1 ASSSCGQYGYT
TRBJ1-3 TRBD1 TRBV7-9 ASSWGQTGNTIY
TRBJ1-2 - TRBV29-1 SVEGADYGYT
TRBJ2-1 TRBD2 TRBV6-1 ASLAGGPYNEQF
TRBJ1-4 TRBD1 TRBV7-8 ASSHRQGGDEKLF
TRBJ1-3 TRBD1 TRBV30 AWSGDRGHGNTIY
TRBJ2-1 - TRBV7-2 ASSGRRAGATYNEQF
TRBJ2-3 - TRBV7-9 ASSLSQSTDTQY
TRBJ2-1 - TRBV27 ASSGPGGHF
TRBJ2-5 TRBD2 TRBV13 ASSLLAGGWETQY
TRBJ2-3 - TRBV7-2 ASTLGGRGTDTQY
TRBJ2-2 - TRBV7-3 ASSWGPNTGELF